This is a list of T cell receptor beta chains from one sample in a study of neurological immune-mediated disorders. TCRdb re-called the 5' RACE reads with MiXCR, one entry per CDR3 protein. The sample gives about 66,000 distinct CDR3 sequences, roughly 3.9% of which show up once; approximately 1.3% is in the top ten. Sequencing input: PBMCs. The source is a man aged 25 to 40 with multiple sclerosis. CDR3s include the opening cysteine and the closing phenylalanine or tryptophan. The order of the fields is V gene, clone size, J gene, D gene, CDR3 protein, CDR3 DNA. The D gene is left open where the match is weak. Where a row states a size, it is once, few, many or the class of an expanded clone; other rows omit it.

TRBV21-1	many	TRBJ2-5	NA	CASSIFRLVETQYF	TGTGCCAGCAGCATTTTTCGACTAGTAGAGACCCAGTACTTC
TRBV12-3/TRBV12-4	many	TRBJ1-1	NA	CASSSRTAMNTEAFF	TGTGCCAGCAGTTCGCGGACAGCTATGAACACTGAAGCTTTCTTT
TRBV11-2	many	TRBJ1-1	NA	CASSLVVSLGAEAFF	TGTGCCAGCAGCTTAGTCGTGTCCCTGGGCGCTGAAGCTTTCTTT
TRBV5-1	few	TRBJ1-5	NA	CASSLEGNQPQNF	TGCGCCAGCAGCTTGGAAGGCAATCAGCCCCAGAATTTT
TRBV7-9	many	TRBJ1-2	TRBD1	CASEGDRDYGYTF	TGTGCCAGCGAGGGGGACAGGGACTATGGCTACACCTTC
TRBV2	many	TRBJ2-3	NA	CASKSVWFLDTQYF	TGTGCCAGCAAGTCGGTCTGGTTTTTAGATACGCAGTATTTT
TRBV5-5	many	TRBJ1-4	NA	CASSWQGATNEKLFF	TGTGCCAGCAGCTGGCAGGGTGCAACTAATGAAAAACTGTTTTTT
TRBV7-9	many	TRBJ2-3	NA	CASSLQGGTDTQYF	TGTGCCAGCAGCTTACAGGGCGGCACAGATACGCAGTATTTT
TRBV6-2/TRBV6-3	many	TRBJ2-3	TRBD2	CASSYGLAGYTQYF	TGTGCCAGCAGTTACGGACTAGCGGGTTATACGCAGTATTTT
TRBV20-1	many	TRBJ1-2	NA	CSARVRGPNYGYTF	TGCAGTGCTAGAGTCCGGGGCCCTAACTATGGCTACACCTTC
TRBV5-1	many	TRBJ2-1	TRBD1	CASSRQGSYNEQFF	TGCGCCAGCAGCCGACAGGGGTCCTACAATGAGCAGTTCTTC
TRBV12-3/TRBV12-4	many	TRBJ1-1	NA	CASRLEGGTEAFF	TGTGCCAGCAGACTTGAGGGGGGGACTGAAGCTTTCTTT
TRBV20-1	many	TRBJ2-3	NA	CSARDHTGSGDTQYF	TGCAGTGCTAGAGATCATACAGGGTCAGGAGATACGCAGTATTTT
TRBV5-1	many	TRBJ1-5	NA	CASSLAGVFNQPQHF	TGCGCCAGCAGCTTGGCCGGGGTATTCAATCAGCCCCAGCATTTT
TRBV9	many	TRBJ1-2	NA	CASSLQDSYGYTF	TGTGCCAGCAGCCTCCAAGACAGCTATGGCTACACCTTC
TRBV5-1	many	TRBJ2-1	TRBD2	CASSTGLAGDNEQFF	TGCGCCAGCAGCACAGGACTAGCGGGGGACAATGAGCAGTTCTTC
TRBV7-2	many	TRBJ2-7	NA	CASSLIGVYEQYF	TGTGCCAGCAGCTTGATCGGGGTCTACGAGCAGTACTTC
TRBV19	NA	TRBJ2-2	NA	CASSRLGELFF	TGTGCCAGTAGTAGGCTGGGGGAGCTGTTTTTT
TRBV29-1	many	TRBJ2-5	TRBD1	CSVERQGTETQYF	TGCAGCGTTGAAAGACAGGGTACGGAGACCCAGTACTTC
TRBV27	many	TRBJ1-5	NA	CASRKDLSNQPQHF	TGTGCCAGCAGAAAAGACCTTAGCAATCAGCCCCAGCATTTT
TRBV12-3/TRBV12-4	many	TRBJ2-5	NA	CASSLELGETQYF	TGTGCCAGCAGTTTAGAACTGGGGGAGACCCAGTACTTC
TRBV5-1	many	TRBJ1-4	NA	CASSPGGTYEKLFF	TGCGCCAGCAGCCCTGGGGGGACGTATGAAAAACTGTTTTTT
TRBV20-1	many	TRBJ2-7	TRBD2	CSARVRGTYEQYF	TGCAGTGCTAGGGTGCGGGGGACCTACGAGCAGTACTTC
TRBV15	many	TRBJ2-3	TRBD1	CATSLDRGTDTQYF	TGTGCCACCAGTTTAGACAGGGGCACAGATACGCAGTATTTT
TRBV10-3	many	TRBJ2-3	NA	CAISAARATDTQYF	TGTGCCATCAGTGCAGCACGGGCTACAGATACGCAGTATTTT
TRBV15	many	TRBJ2-1	NA	CATSSTGNNEQFF	TGTGCCACCAGCAGCACAGGGAACAATGAGCAGTTCTTC
TRBV20-1	many	TRBJ2-2	NA	CSAREITGGANTGELFF	TGCAGTGCTAGAGAAATCACCGGCGGGGCGAACACCGGGGAGCTGTTTTTT
TRBV5-5	many	TRBJ2-1	NA	CASSLEASSNEQFF	TGTGCCAGCAGCTTGGAGGCTAGCTCTAATGAGCAGTTCTTC
TRBV7-6	few	TRBJ1-4	NA	CASSFFGRDEKLFF	TGTGCCAGCAGCTTTTTCGGCAGGGACGAAAAACTGTTTTTT
TRBV19	few	TRBJ1-5	NA	CASSITQNNQPQNF	TGTGCCAGTAGTATAACGCAGAACAATCAGCCCCAGAATTTT
TRBV5-1	many	TRBJ2-3	TRBD2	CASSWSGTSGGLDTQYF	TGCGCCAGCAGCTGGTCCGGGACTAGCGGGGGGTTGGATACGCAGTATTTT
TRBV5-1	many	TRBJ1-2	NA	CASSLGGDYGYTF	TGCGCCAGCAGCCTAGGGGGGGACTATGGCTACACCTTC
TRBV5-1	many	TRBJ2-6	NA	CASSLAGLAAGANVLTF	TGCGCCAGCAGCTTGGCGGGACTGGCTGCTGGGGCCAACGTCCTGACTTTC
TRBV7-8	many	TRBJ2-7	NA	CASSLELMTYEQYF	TGTGCCAGCAGCTTAGAATTAATGACCTACGAGCAGTACTTC
TRBV5-1	many	TRBJ2-7	TRBD2	CASSLAGAHEQYF	TGCGCCAGCAGTTTAGCGGGGGCCCACGAGCAGTACTTC
TRBV9	many	TRBJ1-1	NA	CASSPWLGGTEAFF	TGTGCCAGCAGCCCGTGGTTGGGGGGCACTGAAGCTTTCTTT
TRBV7-8	many	TRBJ2-5	TRBD2	CASSLASTSGGQETQYF	TGTGCCAGCAGCTTAGCTTCGACTAGCGGGGGACAAGAGACCCAGTACTTC
TRBV20-1	many	TRBJ1-6	NA	CSAREESSYNSPLHF	TGCAGTGCTAGGGAGGAGAGCTCCTATAATTCACCCCTCCACTTT
TRBV12-3/TRBV12-4	many	TRBJ2-1	NA	CATSLSSYNEQFF	TGTGCCACCAGTTTAAGCTCCTACAATGAGCAGTTCTTC
TRBV20-1	many	TRBJ1-1	NA	CSAGGTTNTEAFF	TGCAGTGCTGGTGGGACAACGAACACTGAAGCTTTCTTT
TRBV12-3/TRBV12-4	many	TRBJ1-2	TRBD1	CASSPGDRLGGYTF	TGTGCCAGCAGTCCTGGGGACAGGTTGGGGGGCTACACCTTC
TRBV5-1	many	TRBJ2-7	NA	CASSREGQSYEQYF	TGCGCCAGCAGCCGGGAGGGACAGTCCTACGAGCAGTACTTC
TRBV20-1	many	TRBJ2-1	TRBD2	CSARDRTSGGHEQFF	TGCAGTGCTAGGGACCGGACTAGCGGGGGACATGAGCAGTTCTTC
TRBV15	many	TRBJ2-2	NA	CATSRDRELFF	TGTGCCACCAGCAGAGATCGGGAGCTGTTTTTT
TRBV20-1	many	TRBJ2-5	NA	CSARLGGPQETQYF	TGCAGTGCTAGACTGGGGGGACCTCAAGAGACCCAGTACTTC
TRBV5-1	many	TRBJ2-3	TRBD2	CASSPPGAGGPGTQYF	TGCGCCAGCAGCCCCCCGGGAGCGGGGGGGCCGGGTACGCAGTATTTT
TRBV20-1	few	TRBJ1-3	NA	CSARFTDWKTIYF	TGCAGTGCTAGATTCACCGACTGGAAAACCATATATTTT
TRBV6-5	many	TRBJ1-2	NA	CASSPLQLGHVYGYTF	TGTGCCAGCAGTCCTCTGCAATTAGGACACGTCTATGGCTACACCTTC
TRBV10-3	NA	TRBJ1-4	NA	CAISTNPNEKLFF	TGTGCCATCAGCACTAACCCCAATGAAAAACTGTTTTTT
TRBV5-1	many	TRBJ2-5	NA	CASRPRLQETQYF	TGCGCCAGCAGACCGCGGCTACAAGAGACCCAGTACTTC
TRBV20-1	many	TRBJ2-7	TRBD1	CSASDPGQKSYEQYF	TGCAGTGCTAGCGACCCGGGACAGAAATCCTACGAGCAGTACTTC
TRBV20-1	many	TRBJ1-2	TRBD1	CSANAGQANYGYTF	TGCAGTGCTAACGCAGGACAGGCCAACTATGGCTACACCTTC
TRBV27	NA	TRBJ1-5	NA	CASSIGSGTGNQPQNF	TGTGCCAGCAGTATTGGATCAGGGACGGGAAATCAGCCCCAGAATTTT
TRBV7-2	many	TRBJ2-7	NA	CASSLELGGTYEQYF	TGTGCCAGCAGCTTAGAGTTGGGGGGCACCTACGAGCAGTACTTC
TRBV7-9	many	TRBJ2-5	TRBD2	CASSYRLAGGETQYF	TGTGCCAGCAGCTATAGACTAGCGGGGGGAGAGACCCAGTACTTC
TRBV6-1	NA	TRBJ2-1	TRBD1	CASSDKQGASNEQFF	TGTGCCAGCAGTGATAAACAGGGGGCGAGTAATGAGCAGTTCTTC
TRBV3-1	many	TRBJ2-1	NA	CASSQSTDSMTYLDEQFF	TGTGCCAGCAGCCAATCCACGGACAGTATGACCTATCTCGATGAGCAGTTCTTC
TRBV3-1	many	TRBJ2-5	NA	CASSPLGRFRETQYF	TGTGCCAGCAGCCCCTTGGGACGATTCCGGGAGACCCAGTACTTC
TRBV5-1	many	TRBJ2-7	NA	CASSGTGTTEQYF	TGCGCCAGCAGCGGTACCGGGACAACTGAGCAGTACTTC